This T cell receptor beta chain was sequenced during a study of cytomegalovirus exposure and HLA in healthy donors. Study at large: Earlier, some 180 million T cells were analyzed, and over 95 million unique TCR beta sequences were found among them.

Comment on this clone: Its antigen is undetermined.

In the PCR, 60 Vbeta and 13 Jbeta primers were used. Clones were read by immunoSEQ multiplex PCR, and TCRdb kept only the in-frame ones, dropping some. The repertoire holds fewer than 100,000 clones, with around 73% as singletons. Regarding the study as a whole: Follow-up analysis found HLA locus-dependent TCR association rates, highest for DRB1 and lowest for HLA-C.

Sequenced sample: PBMCs. The sequence was collected from a female donor in good health and CMV-seronegative.

This chain's CDR3 is CASVTSGEYNEQFF. CDR3 nucleotides: TGTGCCAGCGTTACTAGCGGGGAATACAATGAGCAGTTCTTC. This chain connects TRBV6-1 to TRBJ2-1; 10 bases align to TRBD2. Trimming at V came to 8 bases and at J to 4 bases, leaving 5 bases not matched to a gene. Germline V gene lookup returns CDR1 MNHNS and CDR2 SASEGT. The CDR3 contains 14 residues.